This passage covers 22 T cell receptor beta chains from one sample sequenced in a study of patients and donors after allogeneic stem cell transplantation. TCRdb reanalysed the RT-PCR reads using MiXCR and keeps one entry per CDR3 protein. This sample has hundreds of thousands of distinct CDR3 sequences, with over 30% found just once. Sequencing was done on a sample of blood, either unsorted or a sorted T cell fraction (not recorded which). The receptors were sampled from a human donor who was either an allogeneic HSCT recipient or a stem cell or donor lymphocyte infusion donor (not recorded which). It is not recorded whose cells these are; they may come from a transplant donor.

This clonotype has just a few counts. The J gene is TRBJ1-5, the V gene TRBV4-2; D is unclear. Trimming stripped 0 bases from V and 0 bases from J, with 15 bases between. CDR3 length: 18 residues. Germline CDR1 and CDR2: LGHNA and YNFKEQ. The CDR3 DNA sequence: TGTGCCAGCAGCCAAGACTCGGCGCCCGATGGTAGCAATCAGCCCCAGCATTTT. Its protein product is CASSQDSAPDGSNQPQHF.

This clonotype was counted between two and nine times. The rearrangement links TRBV9 to TRBJ1-5, with 9 bases identical to TRBD1. Trimming at V came to 5 bases and at J to 9 bases, leaving 9 bases not matched to a gene. Germline assignment: CDR1 SGDLS and CDR2 YYNGEE. The length of the CDR3 is 14 residues. The CDR3 region has the DNA TGTGCCAGCAGTCCTACAGGGGGCCAGGGGCCCCAGCATTTT. It specifies CASSPTGGQGPQHF.

The chain employs TRBV5-6 and TRBJ2-2; TRBD2 agrees at 11 bases. The germline CDR1 and CDR2 sequences are SGHDT and YYEEEE. Unmatched junction bases numbered 13, after V lost 5 bases and J lost 4 bases. CDR3 size: 18 residues. The CDR3 bases are TGTGCCAGCAGTCCCGGGACTAGCGGACACCTCGGCACCGGGGAGCTGTTTTTT. This encodes CASSPGTSGHLGTGELFF. Looking up the rest from reference TRBV5-6 and TRBJ2-2 gives the full variable domain: DAGVTQSPTHLIKTRGQQVTLRCSPKSGHDTVSWYQQALGQGPQFIFQYYEEEERQRGNFPDRFSGHQFPNYSSELNVNALLLGDSALYLCASSPGTSGHLGTGELFFGEGSRLTVL.

This clonotype was observed a single time. The chain couples TRBV7-2 to TRBJ2-5, with D perhaps being TRBD1 or TRBD2 (6 bases each). CDR3 length: 15 amino acids. Germline V gene sequence: CDR1 SGHTA, CDR2 FQGNSA. Trimming left V 1 base short and J 6 bases short, with 15 bases between. The CDR3 region is CASSLGEARDKTQYF. The CDR3, as DNA: TGTGCCAGCAGCTTAGGGGAGGCGAGGGACAAGACCCAGTACTTC.

This clonotype has only a few counts. The chain employs TRBV7-9 and TRBJ1-1, with D unclear. Trimming left V 5 bases short and J 6 bases short, with 7 bases between. The V gene's germline CDR1 is SEHNR and CDR2 FQNEAQ (reference sequence). The CDR3 spans 11 residues. As DNA, the CDR3 is TGTGCCAGCAGCGCACTGGCTGAAGCTTTCTTT. Translated, it gives CASSALAEAFF.

The chain uses TRBV2 and TRBJ2-1; maybe TRBD2 (7 bases). V was shortened by 8 bases and J by 7 bases, with 21 bases between the two germline ends. The germline CDR1 and CDR2 sequences are SNHLY and FYNNEI. The CDR3 has 15 residues. The CDR3 bases are TGTGCCAGCCCTGCTTTGGCGGGGGCCAGGAATGAGCAGTTCTTC. Its translation: CASPALAGARNEQFF.

The genes are TRBV6-6 and TRBJ2-1; TRBD1 aligns across 7 bases. V shed 4 bases and J 7 bases; nucleotides not matched to a gene: 10. The germline V gene has CDR1 MNHNY and CDR2 SVGAGI (reference sequence). CDR3 length equals 15 residues. In nucleotides, the CDR3 is TGTGCCAGCAGTTTGACGAGGGGGCTGGTTAATGAGCAGTTCTTC. Translating it yields CASSLTRGLVNEQFF.

This chain joins TRBV7-8 and TRBJ2-1; D is unresolved. Germline assignment: CDR1 SGHVS and CDR2 FQNEAQ. There are 15 residues in the CDR3. The ends were cut back, 2 bases at V and 0 bases at J, with 8 bases in the middle. DNA for the CDR3: TGTGCCAGCAGCTTACTAGGAAGCTCCTACAATGAGCAGTTCTTC. It is translated as CASSLLGSSYNEQFF.

J is TRBJ2-7 and V is TRBV5-1; D not resolved. CDR1 and CDR2 from the germline V gene are SGHRS and YFSETQ. V was shortened by 0 bases and J by 3 bases, with 10 bases between the two germline ends. The CDR3 is 14 amino acids. This CDR3 reads CASSLDLVGYEQYF. CDR3 DNA: TGCGCCAGCAGCTTGGACCTGGTGGGCTACGAGCAGTACTTC.

This chain links TRBV7-2 with TRBJ2-5; D gene ambiguous. The V gene lost 1 base and the J gene lost 5 bases, with 8 bases spanning the gap. Germline CDR1 and CDR2: SGHTA and FQGNSA. The CDR3 is 13 amino acids. As DNA, the CDR3 is TGTGCCAGCAGCTTAGAGATAGTTGAGACCCAGTACTTC. This gives the protein CASSLEIVETQYF.

The V and J genes are TRBV5-8 and TRBJ1-3; D unresolved. The CDR3 sequence is 14 residues long. Deletions cut 1 base from V and 2 bases from J, with 7 bases between. Germline CDR1 SGHTS, CDR2 YDEGEE. CDR3 bases: TGTGCCAGCAGCTTGATAAGAGCTGGAAACACCATATATTTT. Translating it yields CASSLIRAGNTIYF.

The CDR3 DNA reads TGTGCCAGCAGTTTCCGACAGTGGCGCCAGGGCTACACCTTC. Translation gives CASSFRQWRQGYTF. This sequence joins TRBV12-3 or TRBV12-4 and TRBJ1-2; D is perhaps TRBD1 (5 bases). The CDR3 is 14 residues long. The V and J ends lost 3 bases and 8 bases respectively, with 16 bases between them.

The rearrangement uses TRBV27 and TRBJ1-5, with D unresolved. The CDR3 is 13 amino acids. Germline V CDR1 and CDR2: MNHEY, SMNVEV (reference sequence). The V and J ends lost 6 bases and 6 bases respectively, with 12 bases between them. CDR3 region: CASRPRVFQPQHF. CDR3 DNA: TGTGCCAGCAGACCAAGGGTGTTTCAGCCCCAGCATTTT.

The CDR3 DNA sequence: TGCAGTGCTAGAATGACGGGGAGCTACGAGCAGTACTTC. This codes for CSARMTGSYEQYF. The chain links TRBV20-1 to TRBJ2-7; perhaps TRBD2 as D (5 bases). Germline V gene data show CDR1 as DFQATT and CDR2 as SNEGSKA (reference sequence). The length of the CDR3 is 13 residues. The V end was cut by 2 bases, the J end by 3 bases, with 11 bases between.

Only a few counts were recorded for this clonotype. The CDR3 protein is CASTPQGDQPQHF. The CDR3 DNA sequence: TGTGCCAGCACCCCCCAGGGGGATCAGCCCCAGCATTTT. The chain combines TRBV12-3 or TRBV12-4 with TRBJ1-5; 7 positions agree with TRBD1. The CDR3 contains 13 residues. With 7 bases clipped from V and 5 bases from J, the junction kept 5 bases outside the gene matches.

This rearrangement joins TRBV5-6 to TRBJ1-5; TRBD1 might be the D (6 bases). CDR3 length: 14 amino acids. Looked up from germline, CDR1 is SGHDT and CDR2 is YYEEEE. V was clipped by 0 bases and J by 5 bases, with 9 bases between them. In nucleotides, the CDR3 is TGTGCCAGCAGCTTGGGGACAGCACATCAGCCCCAGCATTTT. This sequence encodes CASSLGTAHQPQHF. Full variable domain (missing parts from reference TRBV5-6 and TRBJ1-5): DAGVTQSPTHLIKTRGQQVTLRCSPKSGHDTVSWYQQALGQGPQFIFQYYEEEERQRGNFPDRFSGHQFPNYSSELNVNALLLGDSALYLCASSLGTAHQPQHFGDGTRLSIL.

V is TRBV4-1 and J is TRBJ2-1; D is possibly TRBD1 or TRBD2 (5 bases each). The germline V and J ends were trimmed by 1 base and 0 bases, with 13 bases remaining between them. Germline lookup yields CDR1 MGHRA and CDR2 YSYEKL. CDR3 length equals 17 residues. The DNA for the CDR3 is TGCGCCAGCAGCCAAGTGGGACCGCCGAGCTCCTACAATGAGCAGTTCTTC. Its protein is CASSQVGPPSSYNEQFF.

This chain connects TRBV20-1 to TRBJ1-2, with unresolved D. Germline loops: CDR1 DFQATT, CDR2 SNEGSKA (reference sequence). V lost 5 bases, J lost 8 bases, and 9 bases lay in between. This CDR3 spans 10 amino acids. CDR3 bases: TGCAGTGCTCAGTATGAGGGCTACACCTTC. This codes for CSAQYEGYTF.

The rearrangement uses TRBV4-2 and TRBJ2-7; tentative D call: TRBD2 (6 bases). Germline assignment: CDR1 LGHNA and CDR2 YNFKEQ. This CDR3 region has 14 residues. Trimming pared 3 bases from V and 7 bases from J, leaving 16 bases between. The CDR3: CASSQGLTGREQYF. The CDR3 DNA is TGTGCCAGCAGCCAGGGACTGACCGGACGGGAGCAGTACTTC.

This clonotype came up a few times. The V gene is TRBV12-3 or TRBV12-4, the J gene TRBJ2-7; D may correspond to TRBD1 or TRBD2 (7 bases each). V lost 5 bases and J 5 bases, leaving 13 bases between the germline ends. The CDR3 sequence is 13 residues long. CDR3 sequence: CASSKQGRDEQYF. The CDR3 DNA is TGTGCCAGCAGTAAACAGGGGAGGGACGAGCAGTACTTC.

The chain is built from TRBV29-1 and TRBJ2-5; D is unresolved. CDR3 length: 14 residues. Germline CDR1 is SQVTM and CDR2 is ANQGSEA. V lost 7 bases and J lost 5, with 20 bases in between. Written as DNA, the CDR3 is TGCAGCGCCTCCGCCAGCATGGGTCGGGAGACCCAGTACTTC. Translated, it gives CSASASMGRETQYF. The full variable domain, rest sourced from reference TRBV29-1 and TRBJ2-5, is SAVISQKPSRDICQRGTSLTIQCQVDSQVTMMFWYRQQPGQSLTLIATANQGSEATYESGFVIDKFPISRPNLTFSTLTVSNMSPEDSSIYLCSASASMGRETQYFGPGTRLLVL.

A few counts support this clonotype. The chain joins TRBV15 to TRBJ2-1; a possible D gene is TRBD2 (6 bases). The CDR3 is made up of 15 amino acids. Per germline, CDR1 LNHNV and CDR2 YYDKDF (reference sequence). Trimming stripped 5 bases from V and 9 bases from J, with 20 bases between. This CDR3 is CATSEEESGVREQFF. The CDR3 coding sequence is TGTGCCACCAGCGAGGAAGAATCGGGGGTTCGTGAGCAGTTCTTC.